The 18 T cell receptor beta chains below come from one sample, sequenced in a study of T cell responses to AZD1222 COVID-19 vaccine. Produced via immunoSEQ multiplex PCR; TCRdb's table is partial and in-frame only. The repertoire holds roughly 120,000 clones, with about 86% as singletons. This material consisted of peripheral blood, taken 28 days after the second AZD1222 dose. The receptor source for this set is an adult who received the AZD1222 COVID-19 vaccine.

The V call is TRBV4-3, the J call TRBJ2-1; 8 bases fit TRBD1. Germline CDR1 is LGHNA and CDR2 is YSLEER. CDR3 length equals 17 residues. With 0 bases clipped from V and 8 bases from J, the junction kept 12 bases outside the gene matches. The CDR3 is CASSQEGTTGGGDEQFF. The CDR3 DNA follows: TGCGCCAGCAGCCAAGAAGGGACAACAGGGGGTGGCGATGAGCAGTTCTTC.

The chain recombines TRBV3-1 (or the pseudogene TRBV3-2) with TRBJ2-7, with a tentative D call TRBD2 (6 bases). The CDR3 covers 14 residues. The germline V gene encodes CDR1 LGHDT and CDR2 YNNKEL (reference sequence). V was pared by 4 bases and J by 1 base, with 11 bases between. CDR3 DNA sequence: TGTGCCAGCAGCCTCGGGACTGTTTCCTACGAGCAGTACTTC. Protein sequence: CASSLGTVSYEQYF.

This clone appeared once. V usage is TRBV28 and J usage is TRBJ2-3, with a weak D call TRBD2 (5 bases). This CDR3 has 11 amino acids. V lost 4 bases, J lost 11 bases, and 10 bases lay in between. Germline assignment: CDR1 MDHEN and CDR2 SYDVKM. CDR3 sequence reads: CASSSGYGQYF. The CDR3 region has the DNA TGTGCCAGCAGTTCGGGGTACGGGCAGTATTTT.

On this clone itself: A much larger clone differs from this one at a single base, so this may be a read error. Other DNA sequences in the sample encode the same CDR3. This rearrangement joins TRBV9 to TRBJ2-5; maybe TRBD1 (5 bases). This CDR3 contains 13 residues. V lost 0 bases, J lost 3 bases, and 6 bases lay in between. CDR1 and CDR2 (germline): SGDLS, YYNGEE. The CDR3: CASSVGREETQYF. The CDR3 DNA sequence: TGTGCCAGCAGCGTAGGCAGGGAAGAGACCCAGTACTTC.

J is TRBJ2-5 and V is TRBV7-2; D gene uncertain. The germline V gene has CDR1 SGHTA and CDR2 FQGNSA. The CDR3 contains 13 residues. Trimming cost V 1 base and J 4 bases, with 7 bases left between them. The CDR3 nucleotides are TGTGCCAGCAGCTTAGGGGTGTCAGAGACCCAGTACTTC. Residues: CASSLGVSETQYF.

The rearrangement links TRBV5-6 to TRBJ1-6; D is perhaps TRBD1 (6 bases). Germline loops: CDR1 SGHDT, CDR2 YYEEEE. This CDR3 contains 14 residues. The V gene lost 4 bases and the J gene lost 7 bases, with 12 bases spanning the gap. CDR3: CASSVTGPNSPLHF. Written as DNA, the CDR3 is TGTGCCAGCAGCGTAACAGGGCCGAATTCACCCCTCCACTTT.

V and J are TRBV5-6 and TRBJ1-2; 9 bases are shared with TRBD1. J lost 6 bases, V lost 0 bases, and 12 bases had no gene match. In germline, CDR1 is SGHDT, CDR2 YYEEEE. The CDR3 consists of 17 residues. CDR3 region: CASSLVTIQGAGNGYTF. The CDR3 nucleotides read TGTGCCAGCAGCTTGGTTACAATACAGGGGGCAGGAAATGGCTACACCTTC.

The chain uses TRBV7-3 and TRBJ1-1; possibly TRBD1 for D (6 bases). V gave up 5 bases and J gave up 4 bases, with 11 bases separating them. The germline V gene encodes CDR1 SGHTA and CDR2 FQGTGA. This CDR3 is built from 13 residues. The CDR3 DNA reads TGTGCCAGCAGCAAACGACAGGCCACTGAAGCTTTCTTT. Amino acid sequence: CASSKRQATEAFF.

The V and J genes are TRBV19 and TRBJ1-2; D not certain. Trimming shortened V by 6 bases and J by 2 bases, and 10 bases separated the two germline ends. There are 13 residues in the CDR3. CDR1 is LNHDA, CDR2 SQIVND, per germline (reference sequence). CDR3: CASRNLENYGYTF. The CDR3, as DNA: TGTGCCAGTAGAAATCTAGAAAACTATGGCTACACCTTC.

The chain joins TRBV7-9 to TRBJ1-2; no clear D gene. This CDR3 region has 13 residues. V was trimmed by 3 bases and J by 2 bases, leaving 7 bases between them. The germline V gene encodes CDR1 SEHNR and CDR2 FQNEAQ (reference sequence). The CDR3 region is CASSFDSNYGYTF. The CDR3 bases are TGTGCCAGCAGCTTCGACTCGAACTATGGCTACACCTTC.

The CDR3 DNA reads as TGTGCCACCAGTGATTTGTATGAGCAGTTCTTC. This encodes CATSDLYEQFF. This chain uses TRBV24-1 with TRBJ2-1; D remains unclear. There are 11 residues in the CDR3. Germline V gives CDR1 KGHDR, CDR2 SFDVKD. Trimming took 0 bases from V and 8 from J, leaving 1 base between them.

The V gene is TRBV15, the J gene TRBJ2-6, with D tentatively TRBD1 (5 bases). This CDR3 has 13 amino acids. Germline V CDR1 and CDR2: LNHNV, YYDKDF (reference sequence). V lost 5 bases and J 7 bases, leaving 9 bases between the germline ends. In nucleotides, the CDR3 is TGTGCCACCAGCGGCAGGGTTGCCAACGTCCTGACTTTC. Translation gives CATSGRVANVLTF.

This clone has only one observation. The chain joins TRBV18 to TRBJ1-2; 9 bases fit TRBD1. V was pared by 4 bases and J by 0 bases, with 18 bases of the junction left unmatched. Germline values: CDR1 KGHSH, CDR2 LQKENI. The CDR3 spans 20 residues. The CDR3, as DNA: TGTGCCAGCTCACAACTCATTTACCGGGACAGGGACCTGACTAACTATGGCTACACCTTC. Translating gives CASSQLIYRDRDLTNYGYTF.

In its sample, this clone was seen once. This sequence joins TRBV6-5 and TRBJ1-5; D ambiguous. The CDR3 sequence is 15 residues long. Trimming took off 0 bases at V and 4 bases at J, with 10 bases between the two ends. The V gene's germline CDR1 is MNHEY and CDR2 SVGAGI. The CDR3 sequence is CASSYSIYGNQPQHF. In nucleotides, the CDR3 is TGTGCCAGCAGTTACTCGATATACGGTAATCAGCCCCAGCATTTT.

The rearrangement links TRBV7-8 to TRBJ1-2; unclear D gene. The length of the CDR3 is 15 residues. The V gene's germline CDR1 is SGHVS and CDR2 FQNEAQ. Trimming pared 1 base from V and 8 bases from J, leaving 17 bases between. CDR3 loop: CASSLGAHPVRGYTF. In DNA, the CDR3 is TGTGCCAGCAGCTTAGGGGCTCACCCGGTTAGGGGCTACACCTTC.

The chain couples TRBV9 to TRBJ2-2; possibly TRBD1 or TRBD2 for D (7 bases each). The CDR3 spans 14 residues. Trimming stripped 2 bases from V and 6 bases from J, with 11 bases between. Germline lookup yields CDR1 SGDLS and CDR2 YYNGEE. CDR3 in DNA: TGTGCCAGCAGCGTGGGAGGGGGCTCCGGGGAGCTGTTTTTT. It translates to CASSVGGGSGELFF.

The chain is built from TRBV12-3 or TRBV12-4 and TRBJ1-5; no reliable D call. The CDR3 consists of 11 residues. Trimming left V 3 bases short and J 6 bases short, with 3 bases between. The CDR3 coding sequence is TGTGCCAGCAGTTTCGGTCAGCCCCAGCATTTT. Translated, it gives CASSFGQPQHF.

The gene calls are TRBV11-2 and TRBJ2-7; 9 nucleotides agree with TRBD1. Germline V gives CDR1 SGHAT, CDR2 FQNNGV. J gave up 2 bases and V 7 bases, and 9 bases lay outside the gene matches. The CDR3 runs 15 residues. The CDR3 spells CASKDGQGLTYEQYF. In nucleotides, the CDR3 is TGTGCCAGCAAAGACGGACAGGGGCTTACCTACGAGCAGTACTTC.